Reported below is one TCR beta chain. Its recognized antigen is unknown. No qualities accompany the bases; no much larger clone lies one base away. This entry belongs to a study of CD8+ T cells in alopecia areata (dated 2018 in TCRdb). In terms of the full investigation: The study used high-throughput TCRbeta sequencing to examine T cell clonal expansion in alopecia areata, in both the C3H/HeJ mouse model and human patients. Human TCRbeta sequencing covered scalp tissue and sorted CD4+ and CD8+ peripheral blood T cells from patchy and totalis/universalis alopecia areata patients and healthy controls. Scalp clonality was compared among normal scalp (n=4), patchy alopecia areata scalp (n=8), and alopecia totalis/universalis scalp (n=8). RNA was obtained with the PAXgene miRNA kit for fixed scalp, the miRNeasy kit for PBMCs, and the RNeasy kit for mouse skin. Amplification of TCRbeta CDR3 regions was done by immunoSEQ multiplex PCR using 35 Vbeta forward primers and 13 Jbeta reverse primers.

The library was produced with the immunoSEQ multiplex PCR assay. RNA was extracted from all samples and reverse transcribed into cDNA, which served as template for TCR sequencing. First-strand cDNA was synthesized with SuperScript III using a 2:1 mix of oligo-dT and random hexamers. Amplification bias was assessed with a synthetic immune receptor repertoire, and residual bias was removed computationally. On the authors' methods: Raw reads were preprocessed for error removal, and CDR3 was defined according to IMGT conventions as running from the conserved cysteine to phenylalanine. Clonality was calculated as 1 minus Shannon entropy normalized by log2 of the number of productive unique TCRs. Whether each scalp clone was CD4 or CD8 was inferred by checking scalp TCRbeta sequences against the CD4 and CD8 repertoires from sorted blood. TCRdb mirrors the immuneACCESS table, restricted to in-frame sequences. Some clones are absent from its copies; in checked studies, under half trace to an unresolved V gene, and the reason for the others is unknown. The D gene and trimming were derived from the DNA, and the V and J assignments and clone size from that table. For this sample there are 93,000 or so clones; 55% appear just once. The ten biggest clones cover around 8.8% of the sample.

Beyond this particular receptor, the publication reports: Compared with normal scalp, lesional scalp had higher clonality and more expanded CD8+ clones, particularly in alopecia totalis/universalis, a pattern that suggests antigenic drive. Shared TCR sequences between patients were less evident than in mice, which may be partly attributable to HLA diversity in the patient population. Resident alphabeta T cells in normal human skin are also sequenced, complicating scalp TCR repertoire analysis, unlike mouse skin dominated by gammadelta T cells.

PBMCs were isolated by density centrifugation and stained for CD3, CD4 and CD8, after which CD4+ and CD8+ T cells were sorted on a FACSAria. Unaffected controls provided scalp biopsies and blood samples. Sequences MNHNY (CDR1) and SVGAGI (CDR2) are obtained from the germline V gene (reference sequence). The cysteine opens and the phenylalanine closes a CDR3 of 12 amino acids. CDR3 DNA is the only sequence kept; it has 36 bases, read in frame from the first base. The junction shows trimming of 2 bases on V and 2 bases on J, plus 3 bases between the germline ends. The sequence was collected from a human donor in good health. What was sequenced was CD4+ T cells sorted from blood. The V and J segments used are TRBV6-6 and TRBJ1-2; too little of a D gene remains to name it. The sequence in DNA is TGTGCCAGCAGTTACGGGAACTATGGCTACACCTTC. Translation gives CASSYGNYGYTF.